Listed below are T cell receptor beta chains from one sample, sequenced in a study of type 1 regulatory T cells. Their recognized antigens are unknown. Via MiXCR, TCRdb re-called the reads, giving one row per CDR3 protein. The sample yields about 42,000 distinct CDR3 sequences, 9% to 15% seen once. Sequencing used cultured non-Tr1 T cells, either the whole culture or a sorted T cell fraction (not recorded which). The receptors were gathered from a human donor in good health. Both conserved end residues are part of each CDR3. D genes are given only for firm matches. The size of a clone is reported for some rows only, either as once, few or many, or as a class for expanded clones.

clone size	V gene	J gene	CDR3 length	D gene	CDR3 protein	CDR3 DNA
many	TRBV5-1	TRBJ2-1	15	TRBD2	CASSTGLAGHNEQFF	TGCGCCAGCAGCACGGGACTAGCGGGTCACAATGAGCAGTTCTTC
few	TRBV11-2	TRBJ1-1	15	-	CASSPRRGVNTEAFF	TGTGCCAGCAGCCCCCGGAGGGGGGTGAACACTGAAGCTTTCTTT
many	TRBV5-1	TRBJ2-3	15	TRBD1	CASSWQGAQADTQYF	TGCGCCAGCAGCTGGCAGGGGGCGCAGGCAGATACGCAGTATTTT
many	TRBV20-1	TRBJ2-3	14	-	CSARDQVYADTQYF	TGCAGTGCTAGAGATCAAGTGTATGCTGATACGCAGTATTTT
few	TRBV5-1	TRBJ1-4	15	-	CASSPSRPANEKLFF	TGCGCCAGCAGCCCGAGCAGGCCAGCTAATGAAAAACTGTTTTTT
few	TRBV28	TRBJ2-6	17	-	CASSPEGTLSGANVLTF	TGTGCCAGCAGTCCGGAGGGGACATTGTCTGGGGCCAACGTCCTGACTTTC
many	TRBV6-2/TRBV6-3	TRBJ2-1	17	TRBD2	CASSYSGTSGVYNEQFF	TGTGCCAGCAGTTACTCCGGGACTAGCGGGGTTTACAATGAGCAGTTCTTC
-	TRBV20-1	TRBJ2-3	13	-	CSAKAESTDTQYF	TGCAGTGCAAAGGCGGAGAGCACAGATACGCAGTATTTT
-	TRBV25-1	TRBJ1-1	13	-	CASSVRGLTEAFF	TGTGCCAGCAGTGTCAGGGGCTTGACAGAAGCTTTCTTT
many	TRBV7-2	TRBJ2-3	16	TRBD2	CASSSGLAGSTDTQYF	TGTGCCAGCAGCTCCGGACTAGCGGGATCCACAGATACGCAGTATTTT
many	TRBV7-7	TRBJ1-5	13	-	CVSLHRSISPQHF	TGTGTATCCTTACACAGATCAATCAGCCCCCAGCATTTT
many	TRBV20-1	TRBJ2-5	13	-	CSAGSALGETQYF	TGCAGTGCGGGGAGCGCGTTGGGGGAGACCCAGTACTTC
many	TRBV20-1	TRBJ2-6	19	-	CSARDRQGRSPSGANVLTF	TGCAGTGCTAGAGATCGTCAGGGTAGATCCCCCTCTGGGGCCAACGTCCTGACTTTC
-	TRBV19	TRBJ1-2	17	TRBD1	CASSTRPRDRVYYGYTF	TGTGCCAGTAGTACACGACCCCGGGACAGGGTTTACTATGGCTACACCTTC
-	TRBV12-3/TRBV12-4	TRBJ1-6	14	TRBD1	CASSPTGVWSPLHF	TGTGCCAGCAGTCCTACAGGGGTCTGGTCACCCCTCCACTTT
many	TRBV29-1	TRBJ1-2	13	TRBD1	CSVRGVTGGQYTF	TGCAGCGTGAGGGGGGTGACAGGGGGACAGTACACCTTC
once	TRBV20-1	TRBJ2-7	13	TRBD1	CSAAGQGASKQYF	TGCAGTGCCGCGGGGCAGGGGGCCTCCAAGCAGTACTTC
few	TRBV5-1	TRBJ1-1	15	-	CASSLASGPNTEAFF	TGCGCCAGCAGCTTGGCCTCCGGGCCTAACACTGAAGCTTTCTTT
many	TRBV5-1	TRBJ2-7	14	-	CASSSPGSLGEQYF	TGCGCCAGCAGCTCCCCGGGCTCCTTGGGGGAGCAGTACTTC